The T cell receptor (beta chain) described here comes from a study of blood T cell repertoires in COVID-19. About the study: Specimens from acute and convalescent COVID-19 originated in the United States, Italy and Spain. From T cells, B-cell-depleted T cells, or PBMCs came the material, which was cDNA or gDNA.

This CDR3 spans 14 amino acids. Germline loops: CDR1 SGHDT, CDR2 YYEEEE. V was clipped by 1 base and J by 3 bases, with 8 bases between them. Per the original data handling: Nucleated cell number was recorded as an estimate derived from reference gene primer amplification. The assay was immunoSEQ multiplex PCR, and TCRdb's table has in-frame clones only and misses some. D and trimming come from the DNA, and the V and J calls and clone size come from that table. The sample comprises some 250,000 clones, 88% of which are singletons, and 0.65% to 0.9% rests with the top ten. The specimen sequenced was peripheral blood. The TCR was taken from a woman in her twenties or thirties with acute or convalescent COVID-19. V gene TRBV5-6 combines with J gene TRBJ2-1; D ambiguous. CDR3 protein: CASSLNTNYNEQFF. CDR3 nucleotide sequence: TGTGCCAGCAGCTTGAACACCAACTACAATGAGCAGTTCTTC.